This section outlines one TCR beta chain sequence together with its context. The data were produced by immunoSEQ multiplex PCR, yet TCRdb's version contains in-frame clones alone and is incomplete. The sample lists 2,500,000 or so clones; 93% were seen once. The sample belongs to a study of shared clonotypes between healthy human individuals. Germline assignment: CDR1 SGHRS and CDR2 YFSETQ. CDR3 length equals 16 residues. The V gene lost 3 bases and the J gene lost 0 bases, with 13 bases spanning the gap. The sequence was obtained from a man between 18 and 35 years old in good health. Some clones in this sample may be carry-over from other donors' samples. Sequenced: naive CD4+ T cells from PBMCs. Specified subset: CD45RA+ positively selected. The chain links TRBV5-1 to TRBJ2-1; D might be TRBD2 (6 bases). The CDR3 DNA is TGCGCCAGCAGCTATCTAGCGACTTACTCCTACAATGAGCAGTTCTTC. Amino acid sequence: CASSYLATYSYNEQFF.